This TCR beta chain derives from a study of blood T cell repertoires in COVID-19. Study in general: Spain, Italy and the United States supplied samples that represented acute and convalescent COVID-19. T cells, B-cell-depleted T cells, or PBMCs provided the cDNA or gDNA that served as material.

CDR1 MDHEN and CDR2 SYDVKM come from the germline V gene. J was trimmed by 8 bases and V by 2 bases; bases with no gene match: 7. There are 15 residues in the CDR3. In the study's own analysis: Estimated nucleated cell counts came from reference gene primer amplification. The data were produced by immunoSEQ multiplex PCR, yet TCRdb's version contains in-frame clones alone and is incomplete. Clone size and the V and J calls come from that table; the DNA yielded D and trimming. The profile shows 110,000 to 150,000 clones, 65% to 80% of them singletons. Material for sequencing was peripheral blood. The receptor was isolated from a man between 60 and 70 years old with acute or convalescent COVID-19. The chain recombines TRBV28 with TRBJ2-3; 10 bases are shared with TRBD2. The CDR3 nucleotides are TGTGCCAGCAGTTTAGGTCCTAGCGGGAGAGGTACGCAGTATTTT. Its translation: CASSLGPSGRGTQYF.